Shown below are 10 T cell receptor beta chains from a single sample sequenced in a study of blood T cells in healthy people across ages. A second PCR of about 6 to 11 cycles used a sample-barcoded 5' primer and a J-beta primer mix. TCRdb recomputed calls from the 5' RACE reads with MiXCR, one row per CDR3 protein. The data show 700,000 to 1,000,000 distinct CDR3 sequences, 40% to 50% seen once. Sequenced sample: blood. These receptors originate from a man aged 60 to 75 in good health.

This clonotype was counted a few times. The chain carries TRBV5-5 and TRBJ1-4; no firm D call. In germline, CDR1 is SGHKS, CDR2 YYEKEE (reference sequence). CDR3 length equals 12 residues. V lost 3 bases, J lost 10 bases, and 10 bases lay in between. CDR3 region: CASSSGYGKLFF. The CDR3 DNA is TGTGCCAGCAGCTCCGGCTACGGAAAACTGTTTTTT.

This chain uses TRBV20-1 with TRBJ2-7; D is unresolved. Germline CDR1 reads DFQATT; CDR2 reads SNEGSKA (reference sequence). V lost 2 bases to trimming and J lost 4 bases, with 6 bases between them. This CDR3 is built from 11 residues. CDR3 DNA sequence: TGCAGTGCTAGACCCCGTTACGAGCAGTACTTC. This translates into CSARPRYEQYF.

The chain combines TRBV20-1 with TRBJ2-1; 14 bases line up with TRBD2. CDR3 length equals 17 residues. In germline, CDR1 is DFQATT, CDR2 SNEGSKA (reference sequence). J lost 1 base, V lost 7 bases, and 9 bases had no gene match. This CDR3 is CSVEGTSGGTSYNEQFF. The CDR3 DNA follows: TGCAGTGTCGAAGGGACTAGCGGGGGAACATCCTACAATGAGCAGTTCTTC.

This clonotype was found a few times. V and J are TRBV18 and TRBJ2-5, with D hard to call. The CDR3 contains 14 residues. Trimming took off 6 bases at V and 2 bases at J, with 13 bases between the two ends. CDR1 and CDR2 (germline): KGHSH, LQKENI. The CDR3, as DNA: TGTGCCAGCTCTCCAATTCGTTCTCAAGAGACCCAGTACTTC. It translates to CASSPIRSQETQYF.

The chain is built from TRBV6-5 and TRBJ2-6; no clear D. CDR1 MNHEY and CDR2 SVGAGI come from the germline V gene. V gave up 6 bases and J gave up 3 bases, with 9 bases separating them. CDR3 length: 14 residues. The CDR3: CASRTPGGANVLTF. CDR3 bases: TGTGCCAGCAGGACTCCCGGTGGGGCCAACGTCCTGACTTTC.

Comments on this clonotype: An end of the junction does not agree with germline; a read error may underlie this. The chain recombines TRBV6-2 or TRBV6-3 with TRBJ2-7, with TRBD1 matching over 8 bases. CDR1 and CDR2 (germline): MNHEY, SVGEGT. This CDR3 has 15 residues. The CDR3 DNA follows: TGTGCCAGCAGTGACTCCGGGACAGGCTCCTACGAGCAGTACTTC. Its protein is CASSDSGTGSYEQYF.

This clonotype was recorded a few times. J is TRBJ2-2 and V is TRBV6-5, with TRBD2 matching 7 bases. Germline CDR1 and CDR2: MNHEY and SVGAGI. This CDR3 comprises 14 residues. With 5 bases clipped from V and 1 base from J, the junction kept 1 base outside the gene matches. The CDR3 loop is CASSRGVNTGELFF. DNA of the CDR3: TGTGCCAGCAGTCGGGGGGTGAACACCGGGGAGCTGTTTTTT.

This clonotype was seen once. The chain employs TRBV28 and TRBJ2-1, with 8 bases matching TRBD1. The V and J ends lost 4 bases and 4 bases, in that order; junction bases with no gene match: 9. This CDR3 has 16 residues. CDR1 is MDHEN and CDR2 is SYDVKM in the germline V gene. The chain's CDR3 is CASSSETGAVYNEQFF. For the CDR3, the DNA is TGTGCCAGCAGTTCGGAGACAGGGGCGGTTTACAATGAGCAGTTCTTC.

The genes are TRBV5-1 and TRBJ1-1; 8 bases map to TRBD1. The V gene end was trimmed by 4 bases and the J gene end by 3 bases; junction bases not matched to a gene: 5. The CDR3 totals 14 residues. CDR1 and CDR2 from the germline V gene are SGHRS and YFSETQ. CDR3 sequence: CASSRLQGDTEAFF. DNA for the CDR3: TGCGCCAGCAGCAGACTACAGGGGGACACTGAAGCTTTCTTT.

V usage is TRBV6-2 or TRBV6-3 and J usage is TRBJ2-4; tentative D call: TRBD1 (6 bases). The V end lost 5 bases, the J end lost 15 bases, and 14 bases lay between the germline ends. The germline V gene encodes CDR1 MNHEY and CDR2 SVGEGT. CDR3 length: 11 amino acids. Here the CDR3 reads CASSNTGSPYF. The CDR3 DNA reads TGTGCCAGCAGTAACACAGGGTCTCCGTACTTC.